The rows below give T cell receptor beta chains drawn from one sample of a study of cytomegalovirus exposure and HLA in healthy donors. Clones were sequenced by immunoSEQ multiplex PCR, and TCRdb holds only the in-frame ones, with some missing. The data hold around 200,000 clones, with more than 75% observed a single time. Specimen: PBMCs. The receptors stem from a man aged 40-49 years in good health and CMV-seropositive. Each CDR3 is given with its conserved first and last residue. The order of the fields is V gene, D gene, J gene, CDR3 protein. The D gene is left open where the match is weak.

v_gene: TRBV19; d_gene: NA; j_gene: TRBJ1-1; CDR3aa: CASSALTPTGNTEAFF
v_gene: TRBV5-8; d_gene: NA; j_gene: TRBJ2-6; CDR3aa: CASSPGTYISSGANVLTF
v_gene: TRBV11-2; d_gene: TRBD2; j_gene: TRBJ2-3; CDR3aa: CASSLDRLAAGDTQYF
v_gene: TRBV9; d_gene: TRBD2; j_gene: TRBJ2-1; CDR3aa: CASSRGLADSYNEQFF
v_gene: TRBV4-1; d_gene: TRBD2; j_gene: TRBJ2-7; CDR3aa: CASSLGLAGTYEQYF
v_gene: TRBV28; d_gene: NA; j_gene: TRBJ1-5; CDR3aa: CASTLGGTNQPQHF
v_gene: TRBV10-2; d_gene: NA; j_gene: TRBJ1-2; CDR3aa: CASSNRVDGYTF
v_gene: TRBV14; d_gene: NA; j_gene: TRBJ1-1; CDR3aa: CASSPAWWNTEAFF
v_gene: TRBV25-1; d_gene: TRBD1; j_gene: TRBJ1-2; CDR3aa: CASHNTGDGYTF
v_gene: TRBV9; d_gene: TRBD2; j_gene: TRBJ2-3; CDR3aa: CASSEPGGTSGSPTSTDTQYF
v_gene: TRBV7-9; d_gene: NA; j_gene: TRBJ2-7; CDR3aa: CASSLALEQYF
v_gene: TRBV11-3; d_gene: NA; j_gene: TRBJ2-4; CDR3aa: CASGGGPTHVQYF
v_gene: TRBV4-1; d_gene: NA; j_gene: TRBJ2-5; CDR3aa: CASSQEVLPGTQYF
v_gene: TRBV5-1; d_gene: TRBD2; j_gene: TRBJ2-4; CDR3aa: CASSPLLAGTRLAKNIQYF
v_gene: TRBV19; d_gene: NA; j_gene: TRBJ1-1; CDR3aa: CASTFGVNTEAFF
v_gene: TRBV27; d_gene: TRBD1; j_gene: TRBJ1-2; CDR3aa: CASSLGGGAHYGYTF
v_gene: TRBV6-6; d_gene: NA; j_gene: TRBJ1-5; CDR3aa: CASSLGPRESNQPQHF
v_gene: TRBV10-2; d_gene: NA; j_gene: TRBJ2-7; CDR3aa: CASSESRARPYEQYF
v_gene: TRBV7-7; d_gene: TRBD1; j_gene: TRBJ2-2; CDR3aa: CASSYSEGQGLFF
v_gene: TRBV5-4; d_gene: TRBD1; j_gene: TRBJ2-4; CDR3aa: CASSLSRQGWDF
v_gene: TRBV4-1; d_gene: TRBD1; j_gene: TRBJ1-5; CDR3aa: CASSQELQGGPYSNQPQHF
v_gene: TRBV19; d_gene: NA; j_gene: TRBJ1-4; CDR3aa: CASTVAPLPTNEKLFF
v_gene: TRBV4-2; d_gene: NA; j_gene: TRBJ1-2; CDR3aa: CASSQERQVYGYTF
v_gene: TRBV30; d_gene: NA; j_gene: TRBJ1-5; CDR3aa: CAWSVRQFRGAQHF
v_gene: TRBV7-3; d_gene: TRBD1; j_gene: TRBJ2-3; CDR3aa: CASSPDRGSTQYF
v_gene: TRBV6-1; d_gene: TRBD1; j_gene: TRBJ2-7; CDR3aa: CARGQGDEQYF
v_gene: TRBV5-1; d_gene: TRBD2; j_gene: TRBJ2-3; CDR3aa: CASSSGLADTDTQYF
v_gene: TRBV10-3; d_gene: TRBD1; j_gene: TRBJ2-7; CDR3aa: CAISEYRGQPYEQYF
v_gene: TRBV7-8; d_gene: TRBD2; j_gene: NA; CDR3aa: CASTPSGLVYEQYF
v_gene: TRBV7-9; d_gene: NA; j_gene: TRBJ2-3; CDR3aa: CASSFDRIRGTDTQYF
v_gene: TRBV19; d_gene: TRBD2; j_gene: TRBJ2-1; CDR3aa: CASSRSGTSGSIGEFF
v_gene: TRBV23-1; d_gene: TRBD1; j_gene: TRBJ1-1; CDR3aa: CAIGGQEAFF
v_gene: TRBV5-4; d_gene: TRBD2; j_gene: TRBJ2-2; CDR3aa: CASRGAGGTGELFF
v_gene: TRBV29-1; d_gene: TRBD2; j_gene: TRBJ2-7; CDR3aa: CSGTSGRANEQYF
v_gene: TRBV7-9; d_gene: TRBD1; j_gene: TRBJ2-7; CDR3aa: CASSRDRGENEQYF
v_gene: TRBV19; d_gene: TRBD2; j_gene: TRBJ2-3; CDR3aa: CASSRALAGGTDTQYF
v_gene: TRBV7-7; d_gene: TRBD2; j_gene: TRBJ2-5; CDR3aa: CASLGGSKAQYF